A single sample gave rise to the 27 T cell receptor beta chains below, sequenced in a study of cytomegalovirus exposure and HLA in healthy donors. Primers included in the PCR were 60 Vbeta and 13 Jbeta primers. Profiling relied on immunoSEQ multiplex PCR, and the TCRdb table lists in-frame clones only, not all of them. The top ten hold approximately 7.8% of the sample, which has approximately 70,000 clones, about 79% seen once. Specimen: PBMCs. Receptors originate from a man aged 60 to 69 in good health and CMV-seropositive.

This chain uses TRBV29-1 with TRBJ1-1; D perhaps matches TRBD1 (6 bases). Germline V gene lookup returns CDR1 SQVTM and CDR2 ANQGSEA. The CDR3 has 13 amino acids. Trimming shortened V by 6 bases and J by 0 bases, and 11 bases separated the two germline ends. CDR3 nucleotides: TGCAGCGTCGACGGGACAATGAACACTGAAGCTTTCTTT. Its translation is CSVDGTMNTEAFF. The full variable domain, in which reference TRBV29-1 and TRBJ1-1 provide the parts outside the CDR3, is SAVISQKPSRDICQRGTSLTIQCQVDSQVTMMFWYRQQPGQSLTLIATANQGSEATYESGFVIDKFPISRPNLTFSTLTVSNMSPEDSSIYLCSVDGTMNTEAFFGQGTRLTVV.

The rearrangement uses TRBV11-2 and TRBJ2-2; D is unclear. The germline CDR1 and CDR2 sequences are SGHAT and FQNNGV. The CDR3 covers 13 residues. The ends were cut back, 0 bases at V and 4 bases at J, with 3 bases in the middle. CDR3 sequence (DNA): TGTGCCAGCAGCTTAGATCTCACCGGGGAGCTGTTTTTT. The encoded protein is CASSLDLTGELFF.

This chain uses TRBV6-1 with TRBJ2-7, with D unresolved. The germline V gene encodes CDR1 MNHNS and CDR2 SASEGT. The CDR3 covers 15 residues. V was shortened by 0 bases and J by 3 bases, with 12 bases between the two germline ends. The CDR3 region is CASSEAPDTLYEQYF. Here the CDR3 DNA reads TGTGCCAGCAGTGAAGCGCCAGATACCCTCTACGAGCAGTACTTC.

The chain carries TRBV15 and TRBJ2-7; TRBD1 matches at 10 bases. Germline CDR1 and CDR2: LNHNV and YYDKDF (reference sequence). The CDR3 covers 15 residues. Trimming cost V 1 base and J 5 bases; bases outside gene matches: 5. Here the CDR3 reads CATSRAGTGADEQYF. The DNA of the CDR3 is TGTGCCACCAGCAGAGCCGGGACAGGGGCCGACGAGCAGTACTTC.

The J gene is TRBJ2-6, the V gene TRBV19; a weak D match, TRBD1 (5 bases). The V and J ends lost 3 bases and 0 bases respectively, with 12 bases between them. This CDR3 has 17 amino acids. Germline V gene lookup returns CDR1 LNHDA and CDR2 SQIVND (reference sequence). CDR3 bases: TGTGCCAGTAGTATGGGGCTCTCAAACTCTGGGGCCAACGTCCTGACTTTC. The encoded protein is CASSMGLSNSGANVLTF.

This rearrangement joins TRBV9 to TRBJ1-1; TRBD1 might be the D (6 bases). The CDR3 is made up of 14 amino acids. The V and J ends lost 4 bases and 3 bases respectively, with 13 bases between them. The germline V gene has CDR1 SGDLS and CDR2 YYNGEE. CDR3 DNA sequence: TGTGCCAGCAGCTCCCAGGGGTCTCACACTGAAGCTTTCTTT. Protein: CASSSQGSHTEAFF. The full variable domain, with the rest looked up from reference TRBV9 and TRBJ1-1, is DSGVTQTPKHLITATGQRVTLRCSPRSGDLSVYWYQQSLDQGLQFLIQYYNGEERAKGNILERFSAQQFPDLHSELNLSSLELGDSALYFCASSSQGSHTEAFFGQGTRLTVV.

This chain joins TRBV7-8 and TRBJ2-2; 8 bases fit TRBD2. The germline V gene encodes CDR1 SGHVS and CDR2 FQNEAQ. CDR3 length: 15 residues. Trimming at V came to 8 bases and at J to 1 base, leaving 6 bases not matched to a gene. For the CDR3, the DNA is TGTGCCAGCGGCCCGGGGGGGCAGAACACCGGGGAGCTGTTTTTT. Translating gives CASGPGGQNTGELFF. The variable domain in full, with the rest retrieved from reference TRBV7-8 and TRBJ2-2, is GAGVSQSPRYKVAKRGQDVALRCDPISGHVSLFWYQQALGQGPEFLTYFQNEAQLDKSGLPSDRFFAERPEGSVSTLKIQRTQQEDSAVYLCASGPGGQNTGELFFGEGSRLTVL.

The rearrangement uses TRBV5-1 and TRBJ2-7; 9 bases are a match to TRBD1. Germline CDR1 reads SGHRS; CDR2 reads YFSETQ. The CDR3 is made up of 15 amino acids. V dropped 4 bases and J dropped 6; count of bases not matched to a gene: 11. CDR3 nucleotides: TGCGCCAGCAGCACTGGGACAGGGATATTATCCGAGCAGTACTTC. Its translation: CASSTGTGILSEQYF.

The chain employs TRBV28 and TRBJ2-5; 7 positions agree with TRBD1. Trimming cost V 5 bases and J 5 bases; bases outside gene matches: 2. The CDR3 consists of 12 residues. The germline gives CDR1 MDHEN, CDR2 SYDVKM. This chain's CDR3 is CASSLRGETQYF. DNA for the CDR3: TGTGCCAGCAGTCTCAGGGGGGAGACCCAGTACTTC.

This chain joins TRBV29-1 and TRBJ1-1; D gene uncertain. The ends were cut back, 4 bases at V and 5 bases at J, with 5 bases in the middle. Germline CDR1 reads SQVTM; CDR2 reads ANQGSEA. The CDR3 has 10 residues. CDR3 nucleotide sequence: TGCAGCGTTGTACTGACTGAAGCTTTCTTT. Protein product: CSVVLTEAFF.

The chain employs TRBV7-9 and TRBJ2-5; 10 bases map to TRBD2. This CDR3 is 16 amino acids long. Trimming took 2 bases from V and 1 from J; bases not matched to a gene: 4. Germline V gene lookup returns CDR1 SEHNR and CDR2 FQNEAQ (reference sequence). This CDR3 is CASSLNLAGAQETQYF. In DNA form, the CDR3 reads TGTGCCAGCAGCTTAAATCTAGCGGGAGCCCAAGAGACCCAGTACTTC. Full variable domain (rest looked up from reference TRBV7-9 and TRBJ2-5): DTGVSQNPRHKITKRGQNVTFRCDPISEHNRLYWYRQTLGQGPEFLTYFQNEAQLEKSRLLSDRFSAERPKGSFSTLEIQRTEQGDSAMYLCASSLNLAGAQETQYFGPGTRLLVL.

The V call is TRBV13, the J call TRBJ1-4; D unresolved. The CDR3 has 16 amino acids. The V end lost 4 bases, the J end lost 1 base, and 13 bases lay between the germline ends. Germline-derived CDR1 and CDR2 are PRHDT and FYEKMQ (reference sequence). CDR3 loop: CASSSRPRLTNEKLFF. The CDR3 region has the DNA TGTGCCAGCAGCTCGAGGCCCCGATTAACTAATGAAAAACTGTTTTTT. Supplemented by reference TRBV13 and TRBJ1-4, the full variable domain reads AAGVIQSPRHLIKEKRETATLKCYPIPRHDTVYWYQQGPGQDPQFLISFYEKMQSDKGSIPDRFSAQQFSDYHSELNMSSLELGDSALYFCASSSRPRLTNEKLFFGSGTQLSVL.

This rearrangement joins TRBV5-1 to TRBJ1-5; a possible D gene is TRBD1 (6 bases). V was clipped by 0 bases and J by 1 base, with 8 bases between them. Germline loops: CDR1 SGHRS, CDR2 YFSETQ. There are 15 residues in the CDR3. CDR3: CASSLGGGSNQPQHF. The CDR3 bases are TGCGCCAGCAGCTTGGGAGGGGGAAGCAATCAGCCCCAGCATTTT.

The gene calls are TRBV9 and TRBJ2-3; D is possibly TRBD2 (7 bases). This CDR3 comprises 18 residues. Trimming removed 0 bases from V and 0 bases from J, with 17 bases in between. The germline V gene encodes CDR1 SGDLS and CDR2 YYNGEE. In nucleotides, the CDR3 is TGTGCCAGCAGCGTAGCCTTCGGGGGGCAGGGTAGCACAGATACGCAGTATTTT. Amino acid sequence: CASSVAFGGQGSTDTQYF.

This rearrangement joins TRBV11-2 to TRBJ2-3; D possibly corresponds to TRBD2 (5 bases). Germline CDR1 and CDR2: SGHAT and FQNNGV. The length of the CDR3 is 16 residues. Trimming took 1 base from V and 0 from J, leaving 11 bases between them. Here the CDR3 reads CASSLARGSSTDTQYF. In DNA, the CDR3 is TGTGCCAGCAGCTTAGCTCGCGGGTCGAGCACAGATACGCAGTATTTT.

This clone was detected once. The genes are TRBV9 and TRBJ2-5; tentative D call: TRBD2 (6 bases). With 1 base removed from V and 5 bases from J, the gap between germline ends came to 15 bases. This CDR3 has 15 residues. Germline CDR1 reads SGDLS; CDR2 reads YYNGEE. This CDR3 is CASSVTTGVTETQYF. In nucleotides, the CDR3 is TGTGCCAGCAGCGTAACGACGGGAGTCACGGAGACCCAGTACTTC.

The chain carries TRBV6-5 and TRBJ2-7; maybe TRBD1 (6 bases). Trimming took 6 bases from V and 4 from J, leaving 19 bases between them. CDR3 length: 15 amino acids. Germline CDR1 is MNHEY and CDR2 is SVGAGI. The CDR3 sequence is CASSTTGRLRYEQYF. The CDR3 bases are TGTGCCAGCAGCACGACAGGTAGACTTCGGTACGAGCAGTACTTC.

J is TRBJ1-5 and V is TRBV27; D might be TRBD1 (5 bases). The CDR3 extends over 15 amino acids. Trimming removed 2 bases at V and 6 bases at J, with 14 bases between. Germline V lookup: CDR1 MNHEY, CDR2 SMNVEV (reference sequence). The CDR3 DNA follows: TGTGCCAGCAGTTTAAAGGAACCCGGGGGTCAGCCCCAGCATTTT. Translation gives CASSLKEPGGQPQHF.

This clone was recorded a few times. The genes are TRBV19 and TRBJ2-2; 7 bases match TRBD1. The CDR3 is 16 amino acids. Germline V lookup: CDR1 LNHDA, CDR2 SQIVND (reference sequence). V shed 5 bases and J 0 bases; nucleotides not matched to a gene: 6. CDR3: CASSYTGTANTGELFF. DNA for the CDR3: TGTGCCAGTAGTTATACCGGGACAGCGAACACCGGGGAGCTGTTTTTT.

The chain joins TRBV4-1 to TRBJ1-5; D might be TRBD1 (5 bases). The V and J ends lost 4 bases and 4 bases respectively, with 11 bases between them. CDR3 length: 14 residues. Germline assignment: CDR1 MGHRA and CDR2 YSYEKL. The chain's CDR3 is CASSPSGGNQPQHF. CDR3 DNA sequence: TGCGCCAGCAGCCCATCTGGGGGGAATCAGCCCCAGCATTTT.

This chain joins TRBV5-1 and TRBJ2-1, with D tentatively TRBD1 (5 bases). Germline V CDR1 and CDR2: SGHRS, YFSETQ. The CDR3 totals 16 residues. Trimming pared 6 bases from V and 4 bases from J, leaving 20 bases between. The CDR3 sequence is CASTKGIQPAYNEQFF. Written as DNA, the CDR3 is TGCGCCAGCACCAAGGGGATCCAACCTGCATACAATGAGCAGTTCTTC.

This sequence joins TRBV7-9 and TRBJ2-1; D might be TRBD1 (6 bases). Germline values: CDR1 SEHNR, CDR2 FQNEAQ (reference sequence). V was trimmed by 6 bases and J by 14 bases, leaving 17 bases between them. The length of the CDR3 is 12 residues. In DNA form, the CDR3 reads TGTGCCAGCAGGGAAGAAGGGGGAAGGGAGTTCTTC. Translation: CASREEGGREFF.

The genes are TRBV5-5 and TRBJ1-3, with a weak D call TRBD1 (6 bases). Germline CDR1 and CDR2: SGHKS and YYEKEE (reference sequence). V gave up 4 bases and J gave up 0 bases, with 20 bases separating them. The CDR3 sequence is 18 residues long. Written as DNA, the CDR3 is TGTGCCAGCAGCCCCATGGTGTGGACAGCACTCTCTGGAAACACCATATATTTT. Translating it yields CASSPMVWTALSGNTIYF.

This chain links TRBV6-6 with TRBJ2-7; D possibly corresponds to TRBD1 (7 bases). Trimming shortened V by 2 bases and J by 3 bases, and 14 bases separated the two germline ends. CDR3 length: 15 amino acids. The germline CDR1 and CDR2 sequences are MNHNY and SVGAGI (reference sequence). CDR3: CASSYESRGDYEQYF. CDR3 DNA sequence: TGTGCCAGCAGTTACGAGAGCAGGGGGGACTACGAGCAGTACTTC.

The chain has TRBV4-2 and TRBJ1-2; perhaps TRBD1 as D (5 bases). Germline-derived CDR1 and CDR2 are LGHNA and YNFKEQ. Trimming cost V 1 base and J 1 base, with 10 bases left between them. The CDR3 is made up of 15 amino acids. CDR3 sequence: CASSQARERNYGYTF. The CDR3 bases are TGTGCCAGCAGCCAAGCCAGGGAACGTAACTATGGCTACACCTTC.

The CDR3 DNA is TGTGCCAGCAGCCCCCGGGACAGCAACACTGAAGCTTTCTTT. Amino acid sequence: CASSPRDSNTEAFF. This chain uses TRBV11-3 with TRBJ1-1; 7 nucleotides line up with TRBD1. Germline assignment: CDR1 SGHNT and CDR2 YENEEA. The CDR3 has 14 amino acids. J lost 2 bases, V lost 5 bases, and 5 bases had no gene match.

This sequence joins TRBV7-2 and TRBJ1-1; a weak D match, TRBD1 (5 bases). This CDR3 contains 14 residues. Germline loops: CDR1 SGHTA, CDR2 FQGNSA. V was trimmed by 6 bases and J by 1 base, leaving 12 bases between them. The CDR3 region has the DNA TGTGCCAGCAGAGAACCTACAGGGAACACTGAAGCTTTCTTT. The encoded protein is CASREPTGNTEAFF.